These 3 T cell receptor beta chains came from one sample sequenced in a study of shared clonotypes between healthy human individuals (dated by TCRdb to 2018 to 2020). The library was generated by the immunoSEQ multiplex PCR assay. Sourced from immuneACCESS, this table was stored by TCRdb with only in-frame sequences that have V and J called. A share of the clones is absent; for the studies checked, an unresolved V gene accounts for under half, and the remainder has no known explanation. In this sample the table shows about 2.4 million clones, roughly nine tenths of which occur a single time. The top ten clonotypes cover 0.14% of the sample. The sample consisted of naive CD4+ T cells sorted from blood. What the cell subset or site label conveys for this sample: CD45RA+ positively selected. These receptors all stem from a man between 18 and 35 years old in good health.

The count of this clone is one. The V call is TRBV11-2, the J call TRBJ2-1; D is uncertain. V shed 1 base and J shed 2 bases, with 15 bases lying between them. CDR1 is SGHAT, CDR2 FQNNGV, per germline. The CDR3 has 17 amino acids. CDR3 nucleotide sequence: TGTGCCAGCAGCTTAGCTTACAGTATGGGTACCTACAATGAGCAGTTCTTC. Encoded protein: CASSLAYSMGTYNEQFF.

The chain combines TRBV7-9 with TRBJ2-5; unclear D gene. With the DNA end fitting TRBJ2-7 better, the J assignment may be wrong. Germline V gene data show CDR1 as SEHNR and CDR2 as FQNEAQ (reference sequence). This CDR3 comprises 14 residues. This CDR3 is CASSFIPEEYEQYF. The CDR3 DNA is TGTGCCAGCAGCTTCATACCTGAGGAGTACGAGCAGTACTTC.

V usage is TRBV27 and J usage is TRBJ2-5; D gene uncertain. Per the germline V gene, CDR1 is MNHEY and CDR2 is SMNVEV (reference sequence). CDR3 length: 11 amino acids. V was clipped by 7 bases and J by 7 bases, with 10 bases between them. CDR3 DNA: TGTGCCAGCAAGCAGCTTGGGACCCAGTACTTC. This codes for CASKQLGTQYF.